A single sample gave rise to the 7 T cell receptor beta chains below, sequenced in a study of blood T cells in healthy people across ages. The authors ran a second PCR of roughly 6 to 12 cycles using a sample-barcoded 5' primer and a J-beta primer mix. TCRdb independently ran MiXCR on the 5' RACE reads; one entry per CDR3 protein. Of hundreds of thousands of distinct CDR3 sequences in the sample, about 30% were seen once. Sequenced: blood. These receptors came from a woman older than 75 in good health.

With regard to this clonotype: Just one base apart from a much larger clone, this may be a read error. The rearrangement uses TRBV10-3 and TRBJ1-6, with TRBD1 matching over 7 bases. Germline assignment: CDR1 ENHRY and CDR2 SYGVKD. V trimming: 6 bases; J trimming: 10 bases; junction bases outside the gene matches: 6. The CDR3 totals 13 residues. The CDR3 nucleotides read TGTGCCATCAGGGAGGGGGCTCGGTCACCCCTCCACTTT. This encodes CAIREGARSPLHF.

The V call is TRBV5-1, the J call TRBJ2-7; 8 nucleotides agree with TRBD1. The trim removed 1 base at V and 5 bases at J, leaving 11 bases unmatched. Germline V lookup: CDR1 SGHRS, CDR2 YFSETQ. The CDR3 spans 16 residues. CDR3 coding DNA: TGCGCCAGCAGCTTGTTTTCAGGACAGGGTGTCCACGAGCAGTACTTC. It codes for CASSLFSGQGVHEQYF.

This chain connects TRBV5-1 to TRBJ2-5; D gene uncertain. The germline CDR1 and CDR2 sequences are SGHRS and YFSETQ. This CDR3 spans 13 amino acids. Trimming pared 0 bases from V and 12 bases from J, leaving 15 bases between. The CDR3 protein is CASSLDTGPPKYF. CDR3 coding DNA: TGCGCCAGCAGCTTGGATACCGGACCCCCCAAGTACTTC. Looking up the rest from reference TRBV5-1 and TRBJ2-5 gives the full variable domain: KAGVTQTPRYLIKTRGQQVTLSCSPISGHRSVSWYQQTPGQGLQFLFEYFSETQRNKGNFPGRFSGRQFSNSRSEMNVSTLELGDSALYLCASSLDTGPPKYFGPGTRLLVL.

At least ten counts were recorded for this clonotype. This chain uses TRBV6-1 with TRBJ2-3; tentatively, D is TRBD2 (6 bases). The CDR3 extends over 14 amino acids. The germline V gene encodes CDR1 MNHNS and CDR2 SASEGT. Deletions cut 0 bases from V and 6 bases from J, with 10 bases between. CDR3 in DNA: TGTGCCAGCAGTGAAGCGGGGGGAATGGATACGCAGTATTTT. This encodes CASSEAGGMDTQYF.

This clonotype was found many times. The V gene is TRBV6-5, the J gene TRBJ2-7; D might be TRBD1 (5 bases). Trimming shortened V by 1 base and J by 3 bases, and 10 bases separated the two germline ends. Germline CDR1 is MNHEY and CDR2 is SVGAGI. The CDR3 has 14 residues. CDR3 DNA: TGTGCCAGCAGTTACTTCAGGGTTAACTACGAGCAGTACTTC. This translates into CASSYFRVNYEQYF.

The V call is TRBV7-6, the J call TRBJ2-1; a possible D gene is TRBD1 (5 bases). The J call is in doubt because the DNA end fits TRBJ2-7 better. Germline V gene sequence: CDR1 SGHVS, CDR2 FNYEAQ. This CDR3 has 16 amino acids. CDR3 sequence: CASSDSPGSSYNEQYF. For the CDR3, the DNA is TGTGCCAGCAGCGACAGTCCAGGATCCTCCTACAATGAGCAGTACTTC.

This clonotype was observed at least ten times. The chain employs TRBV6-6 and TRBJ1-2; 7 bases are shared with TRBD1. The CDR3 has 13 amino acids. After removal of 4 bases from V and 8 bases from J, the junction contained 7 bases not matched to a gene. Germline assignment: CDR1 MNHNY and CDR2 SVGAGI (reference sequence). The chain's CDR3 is CASSSQGVDGYTF. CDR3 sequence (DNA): TGTGCCAGCAGTTCCCAGGGGGTAGACGGCTACACCTTC.